This TCR beta chain was found in a study of blood T cell repertoires in COVID-19. Assay used: immunoSEQ multiplex PCR; TCRdb lists only in-frame clones, some missing. The sample shows about 240,000 clones, about 90% of them seen only once. There are 16 residues in the CDR3. The V gene end was trimmed by 5 bases and the J gene end by 4 bases; junction bases not matched to a gene: 13. CDR1 SGHTA and CDR2 FQGNSA come from the germline V gene. Material for sequencing was peripheral blood. The origin of this receptor is a man between 60 and 70 years old with acute or convalescent COVID-19. V usage is TRBV7-2 and J usage is TRBJ1-1; TRBD1 matches 7 bases. Here the CDR3 reads CASSIQGVRWGTEAFF. The CDR3 DNA reads TGTGCCAGCAGCATCCAGGGGGTCCGCTGGGGCACTGAAGCTTTCTTT. Complete variable domain (other parts from reference TRBV7-2 and TRBJ1-1): GAGVSQSPSNKVTEKGKDVELRCDPISGHTALYWYRQSLGQGLEFLIYFQGNSAPDKSGLPSDRFSAERTGGSVSTLTIQRTQQEDSAVYLCASSIQGVRWGTEAFFGQGTRLTVV.